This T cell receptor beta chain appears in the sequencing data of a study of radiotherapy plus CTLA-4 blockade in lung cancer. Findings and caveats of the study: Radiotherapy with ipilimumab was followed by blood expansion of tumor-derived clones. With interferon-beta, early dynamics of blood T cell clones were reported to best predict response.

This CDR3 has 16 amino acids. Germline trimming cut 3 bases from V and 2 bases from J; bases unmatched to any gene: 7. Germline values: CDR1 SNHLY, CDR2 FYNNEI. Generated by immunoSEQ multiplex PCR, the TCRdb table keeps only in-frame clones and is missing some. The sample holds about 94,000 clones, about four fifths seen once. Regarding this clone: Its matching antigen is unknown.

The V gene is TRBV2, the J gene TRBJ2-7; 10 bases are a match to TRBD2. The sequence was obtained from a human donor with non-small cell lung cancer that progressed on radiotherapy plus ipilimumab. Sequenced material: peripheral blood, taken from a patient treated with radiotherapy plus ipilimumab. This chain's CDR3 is CASSDLGSGRAYEQYF. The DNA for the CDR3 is TGTGCCAGCAGTGACTTGGGGAGCGGGAGGGCCTACGAGCAGTACTTC.